This entry concerns a single T cell receptor beta chain. Its antigen is as yet unknown. TCRdb keeps only in-frame clones here, not all; method: immunoSEQ multiplex PCR. The sample lists around 35,000 clones, around 90% occurring once. This record comes from a study of T cells in narcolepsy. Study as a whole: Patients with NT1 or NT2 and healthy control donors were enrolled. Study-level findings and limits: Healthy controls reportedly lacked the autoreactive clonotypes serially found in patients' blood. Autoreactive HCRT-specific and TRIB2-specific clonotypes were marked in same-patient CSF-versus-blood CD4+ comparisons.

V lost 4 bases, J lost 3 bases, and 10 bases lay in between. Germline CDR1 MDHEN, CDR2 SYDVKM. The CDR3 runs 13 residues. This TCR was sampled from a human donor with narcolepsy. The sample consisted of CD45RA- memory CD4+ T cells from PBMCs. This sequence joins TRBV28 and TRBJ2-7, with D tentatively TRBD1 (6 bases). This CDR3 is CASSSRGDYEQYF. The CDR3 nucleotides are TGTGCCAGCAGTTCCAGGGGCGACTACGAGCAGTACTTC.